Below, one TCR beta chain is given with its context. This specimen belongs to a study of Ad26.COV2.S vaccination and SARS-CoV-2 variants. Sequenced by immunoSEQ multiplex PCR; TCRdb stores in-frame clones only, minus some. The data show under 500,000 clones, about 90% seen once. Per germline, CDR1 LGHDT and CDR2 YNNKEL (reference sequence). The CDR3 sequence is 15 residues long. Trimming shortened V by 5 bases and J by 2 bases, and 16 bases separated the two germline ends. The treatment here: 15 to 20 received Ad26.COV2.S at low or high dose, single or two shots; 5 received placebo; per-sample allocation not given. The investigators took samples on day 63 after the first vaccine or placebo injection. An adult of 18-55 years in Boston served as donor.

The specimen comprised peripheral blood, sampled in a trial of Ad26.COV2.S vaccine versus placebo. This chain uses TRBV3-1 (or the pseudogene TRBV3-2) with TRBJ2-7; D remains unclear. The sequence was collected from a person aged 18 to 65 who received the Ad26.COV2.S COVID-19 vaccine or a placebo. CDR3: CASSSFPAGPYEQYF. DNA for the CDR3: TGTGCCAGCAGCAGCTTCCCAGCTGGGCCCTACGAGCAGTACTTC.